This T cell receptor beta chain was recovered during a study of a mutant IDH1 vaccine in newly diagnosed glioma (dated by TCRdb to about 2021). The study in broad terms: Vaccination was initiated 4-6 weeks after radiotherapy alone, or concurrently with temozolomide cycles in the chemotherapy-containing groups. Of the roughly 32 treated patients, 62.5% were male and roughly 40% were female, and a mean age of roughly 37 years was recorded. Before enrollment, patients had received standard therapy of radiotherapy alone, temozolomide alone, or radiochemotherapy with temozolomide; most received the combination. Visit V12 was the week-35 safety follow-up and visit V13 was the week-47 end of study. Six visits were used for peripheral blood collection: V03 (baseline), V05, V07, V10, V12 and V13. Longitudinal TCRB deep sequencing was performed for about two dozen treated patients wherever samples were available for exploratory analyses.

From the cysteine up to the phenylalanine, the CDR3 has a length of 17 residues. Only the CDR3 portion is preserved as DNA: 51 bases, with reading frame beginning at the first base. Clipping removes 4 bases from V and 6 bases from J, with 14 as the unmatched junction base count. CDR1 and CDR2 are drawn from the germline V gene (reference sequence): MNHEY, SMNVEV. As for this clone: No antigen is known for it. No qualities accompany the bases; no much larger clone lies one base away.

The library was built by means of the immunoSEQ multiplex PCR assay. Rearranged TCR beta chain sequences were amplified with the hsTCRB Kit following the manufacturer's protocol. Sequencing of TCRB libraries was carried out on an Illumina MiSeq. On the study's bioinformatics: The proprietary platform of the kit vendor was used for demultiplexing, trimming and gene mapping. TCRdb took over this immuneACCESS table, retaining in-frame rearrangements with V and J assigned. Such tables are incomplete; in checked studies, under half of the missing clones stem from an unresolved V gene, and the remainder is unexplained. D and trimming come from the DNA, and the V and J calls and clone size come from that table. The sample table holds some 46,000 clones, of which 80% to 95% were seen once. The ten largest account for 2% to 2.5% of the sample. The paper as a whole reports these results and caveats: Immune responses induced by the vaccine were seen in 90% to 95% of patients across multiple MHC alleles. PBMC samples for TCRB deep sequencing were selected based on availability. The authors stated that sample limitations prevented analyses of patient blood samples from being reproduced. No apparent relationship was observed between pseudoprogression and alterations in the top peripheral T cell clonotypes detected by TCRB sequencing.

Sample time point, as interpreted from the label and publication: week 35, safety follow-up. A 20-mer mutant IDH1 peptide at 300 micrograms in Montanide made up each vaccine dose, which was injected subcutaneously together with topical imiquimod. Patients were given eight vaccinations, in weeks 1, 3, 5, 7, 11, 15, 19 and 23, which matched visits V03 through V10. The donors had newly diagnosed IDH1-mutant astrocytomas of WHO grade 3 or 4 that showed loss of nuclear ATRX. The samples were drawn from NOA16, a multicentre, single-arm, open-label phase I trial in Germany that tested a mutant IDH1 peptide vaccine in humans for the first time. Genomic DNA for TCRB sequencing was extracted from EDTA blood using the DNeasy Blood and Tissue Kit.

The chain joins TRBV27 to TRBJ2-2; TRBD2 matches 7 bases in the middle. Sequencing used PBMCs, obtained from a glioma patient whose treatment included an IDH1 peptide vaccine. The receptor was derived from a man over 45 with glioma. The bases read TGTGCCAGCAGTTCACCCCGGACTAGTTTGAGGGCCGGGGAGCTGTTTTTT. Its protein product is CASSSPRTSLRAGELFF.